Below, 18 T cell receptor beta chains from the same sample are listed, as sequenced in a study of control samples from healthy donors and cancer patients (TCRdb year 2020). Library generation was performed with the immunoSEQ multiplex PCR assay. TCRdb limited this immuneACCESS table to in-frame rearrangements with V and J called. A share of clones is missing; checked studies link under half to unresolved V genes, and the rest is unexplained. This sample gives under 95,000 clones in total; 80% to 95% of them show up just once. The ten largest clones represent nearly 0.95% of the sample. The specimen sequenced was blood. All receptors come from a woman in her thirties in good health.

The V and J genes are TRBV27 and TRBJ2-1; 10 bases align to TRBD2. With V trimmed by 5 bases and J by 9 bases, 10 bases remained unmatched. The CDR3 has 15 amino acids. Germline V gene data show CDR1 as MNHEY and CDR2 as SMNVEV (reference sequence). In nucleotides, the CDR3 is TGTGCCAGCAGTCTAGAGCGGGGGGGCCTTGGTGAGCAGTTCTTC. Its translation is CASSLERGGLGEQFF.

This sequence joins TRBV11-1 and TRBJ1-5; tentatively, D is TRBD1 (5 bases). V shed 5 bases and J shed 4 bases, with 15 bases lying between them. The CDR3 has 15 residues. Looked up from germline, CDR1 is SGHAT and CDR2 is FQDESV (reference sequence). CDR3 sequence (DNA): TGTGCCAGCAGCCCCCCTTGGGGCGCGAATCAGCCCCAGCATTTT. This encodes CASSPPWGANQPQHF. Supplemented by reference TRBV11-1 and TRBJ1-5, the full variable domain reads EAEVAQSPRYKITEKSQAVAFWCDPISGHATLYWYRQILGQGPELLVQFQDESVVDDSQLPKDRFSAERLKGVDSTLKIQPAELGDSAMYLCASSPPWGANQPQHFGDGTRLSIL.

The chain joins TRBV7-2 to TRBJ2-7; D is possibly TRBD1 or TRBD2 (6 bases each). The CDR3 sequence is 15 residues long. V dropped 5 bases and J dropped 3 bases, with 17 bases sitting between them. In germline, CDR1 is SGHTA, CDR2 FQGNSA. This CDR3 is CASSREGGGVYEQYF. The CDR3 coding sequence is TGTGCCAGCAGCCGCGAGGGGGGAGGCGTCTACGAGCAGTACTTC.

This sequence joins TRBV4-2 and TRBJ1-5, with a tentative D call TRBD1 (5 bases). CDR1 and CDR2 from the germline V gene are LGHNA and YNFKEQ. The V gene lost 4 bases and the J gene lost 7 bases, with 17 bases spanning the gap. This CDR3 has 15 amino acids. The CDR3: CASSPLWGGEQPQHF. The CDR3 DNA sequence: TGTGCCAGCAGCCCCCTTTGGGGGGGGGAACAGCCCCAGCATTTT.

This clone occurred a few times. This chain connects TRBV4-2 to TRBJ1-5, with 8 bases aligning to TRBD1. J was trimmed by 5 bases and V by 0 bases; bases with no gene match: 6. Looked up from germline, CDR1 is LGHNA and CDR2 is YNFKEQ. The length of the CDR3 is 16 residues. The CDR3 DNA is TGTGCCAGCAGCCAAGATGGGGCAGGGGGCGATCAGCCCCAGCATTTT. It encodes CASSQDGAGGDQPQHF.

CDR3 in DNA: TGTGCCAGCAGTCCTAAGGACAGGGGGCTAAGGGCAGATACGCAGTATTTT. Translated: CASSPKDRGLRADTQYF. This chain links TRBV27 with TRBJ2-3; 11 bases match TRBD1. This CDR3 is built from 17 residues. V lost 5 bases, J lost 4 bases, and 11 bases stayed unmatched. Germline CDR1 MNHEY, CDR2 SMNVEV (reference sequence).

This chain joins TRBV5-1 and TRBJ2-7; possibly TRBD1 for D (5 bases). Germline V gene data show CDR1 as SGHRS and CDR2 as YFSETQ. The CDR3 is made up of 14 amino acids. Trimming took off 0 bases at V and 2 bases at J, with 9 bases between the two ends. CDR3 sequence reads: CASSLGRDAYEQYF. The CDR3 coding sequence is TGCGCCAGCAGCTTGGGCAGGGATGCCTACGAGCAGTACTTC.

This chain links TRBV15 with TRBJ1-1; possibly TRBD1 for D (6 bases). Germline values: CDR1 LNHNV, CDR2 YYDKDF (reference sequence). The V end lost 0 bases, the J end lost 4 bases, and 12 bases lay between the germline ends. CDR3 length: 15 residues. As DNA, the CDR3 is TGTGCCACCAGCAGAGATCGGAACAGGGCCACTGAAGCTTTCTTT. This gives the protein CATSRDRNRATEAFF.

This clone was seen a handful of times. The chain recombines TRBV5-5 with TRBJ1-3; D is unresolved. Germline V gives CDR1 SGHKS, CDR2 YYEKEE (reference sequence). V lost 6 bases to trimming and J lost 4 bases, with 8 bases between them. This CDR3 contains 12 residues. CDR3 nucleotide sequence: TGTGCCAGCACAATGACAGGAAACACCATATATTTT. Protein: CASTMTGNTIYF. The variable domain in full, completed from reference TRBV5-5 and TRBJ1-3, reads DAGVTQSPTHLIKTRGQQVTLRCSPISGHKSVSWYQQVLGQGPQFIFQYYEKEERGRGNFPDRFSARQFPNYSSELNVNALLLGDSALYLCASTMTGNTIYFGEGSWLTVV.

The CDR3 spells CASGRRQEGYGYTF. The CDR3 nucleotides read TGTGCCAGCGGCCGAAGGCAAGAGGGGTATGGCTACACCTTC. This chain joins TRBV2 and TRBJ1-2; tentatively, D is TRBD1 (5 bases). CDR1 and CDR2 (germline): SNHLY, FYNNEI. This CDR3 comprises 14 residues. V dropped 8 bases and J dropped 5 bases, with 18 bases sitting between them.

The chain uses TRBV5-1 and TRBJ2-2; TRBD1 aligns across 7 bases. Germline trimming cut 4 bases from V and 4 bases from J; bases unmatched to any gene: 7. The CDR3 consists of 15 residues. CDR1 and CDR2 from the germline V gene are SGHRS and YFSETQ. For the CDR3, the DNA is TGCGCCAGCAGCGGTACCGGGACAGTCACCGGGGAGCTGTTTTTT. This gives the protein CASSGTGTVTGELFF.

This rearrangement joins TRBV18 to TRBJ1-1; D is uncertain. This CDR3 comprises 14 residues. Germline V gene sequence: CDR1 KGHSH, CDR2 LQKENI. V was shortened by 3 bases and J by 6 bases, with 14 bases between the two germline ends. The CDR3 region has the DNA TGTGCCAGCTCACCGCCGGTCGGCGGGGCTGAAGCTTTCTTT. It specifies CASSPPVGGAEAFF.

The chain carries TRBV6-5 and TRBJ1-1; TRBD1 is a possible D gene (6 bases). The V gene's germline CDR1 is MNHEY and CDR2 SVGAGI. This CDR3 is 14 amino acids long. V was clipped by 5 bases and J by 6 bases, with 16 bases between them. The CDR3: CASSRTAQQSEAFF. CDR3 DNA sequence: TGTGCCAGCAGTCGGACAGCCCAACAATCTGAAGCTTTCTTT.

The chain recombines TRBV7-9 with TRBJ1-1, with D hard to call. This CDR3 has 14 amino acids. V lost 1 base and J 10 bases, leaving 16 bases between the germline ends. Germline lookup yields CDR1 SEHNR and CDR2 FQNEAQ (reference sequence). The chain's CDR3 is CASSLDGGLSGAFF. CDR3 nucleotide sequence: TGTGCCAGCAGCTTAGATGGAGGGTTATCGGGAGCTTTCTTT.

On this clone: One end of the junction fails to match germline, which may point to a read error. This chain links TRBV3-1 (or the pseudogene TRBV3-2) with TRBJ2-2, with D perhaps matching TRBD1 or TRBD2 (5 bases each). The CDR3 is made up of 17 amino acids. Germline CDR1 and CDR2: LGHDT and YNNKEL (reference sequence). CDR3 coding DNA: TGTGCCAGCAGCCAAAAGGACATGGTGGGGGTATACCGGGGAGCTGTTTTT. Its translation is CASSQKDMVGVYRGAVF.

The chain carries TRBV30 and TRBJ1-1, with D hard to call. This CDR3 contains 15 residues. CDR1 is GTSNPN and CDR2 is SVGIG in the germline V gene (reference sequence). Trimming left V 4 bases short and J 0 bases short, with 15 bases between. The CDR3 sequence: CAWTGLWRLNTEAFF. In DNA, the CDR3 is TGTGCCTGGACCGGCCTGTGGAGACTGAACACTGAAGCTTTCTTT.

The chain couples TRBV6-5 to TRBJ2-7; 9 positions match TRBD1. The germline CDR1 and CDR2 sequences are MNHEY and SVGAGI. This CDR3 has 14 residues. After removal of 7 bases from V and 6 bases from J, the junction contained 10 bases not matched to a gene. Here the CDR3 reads CASINRGPLGEQYF. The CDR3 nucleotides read TGTGCCAGCATAAACAGGGGGCCCCTCGGCGAGCAGTACTTC.

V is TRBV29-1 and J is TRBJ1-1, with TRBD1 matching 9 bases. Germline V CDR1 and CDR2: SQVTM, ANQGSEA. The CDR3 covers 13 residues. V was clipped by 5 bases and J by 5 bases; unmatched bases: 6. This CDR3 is CSVLDRGWTEAFF. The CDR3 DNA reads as TGCAGCGTTCTGGACAGGGGCTGGACTGAAGCTTTCTTT. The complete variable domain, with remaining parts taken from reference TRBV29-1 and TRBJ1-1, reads SAVISQKPSRDICQRGTSLTIQCQVDSQVTMMFWYRQQPGQSLTLIATANQGSEATYESGFVIDKFPISRPNLTFSTLTVSNMSPEDSSIYLCSVLDRGWTEAFFGQGTRLTVV.